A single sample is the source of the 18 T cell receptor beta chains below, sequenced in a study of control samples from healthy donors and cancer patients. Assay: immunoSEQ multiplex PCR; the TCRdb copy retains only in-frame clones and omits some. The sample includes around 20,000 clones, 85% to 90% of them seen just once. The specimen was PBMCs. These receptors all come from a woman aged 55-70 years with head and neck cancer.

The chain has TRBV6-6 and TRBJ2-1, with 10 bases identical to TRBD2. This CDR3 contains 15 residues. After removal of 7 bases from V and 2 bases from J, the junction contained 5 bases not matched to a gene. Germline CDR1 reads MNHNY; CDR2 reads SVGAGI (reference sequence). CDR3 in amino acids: CASTLAGVTYNEQFF. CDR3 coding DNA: TGTGCCAGCACTCTAGCGGGAGTAACCTACAATGAGCAGTTCTTC.

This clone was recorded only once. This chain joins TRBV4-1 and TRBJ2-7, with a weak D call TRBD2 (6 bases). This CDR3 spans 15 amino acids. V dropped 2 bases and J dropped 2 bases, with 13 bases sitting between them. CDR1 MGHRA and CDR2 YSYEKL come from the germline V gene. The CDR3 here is CASSQLGGRTYEQYF. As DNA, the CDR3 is TGCGCCAGCAGCCAATTGGGGGGACGCACCTACGAGCAGTACTTC.

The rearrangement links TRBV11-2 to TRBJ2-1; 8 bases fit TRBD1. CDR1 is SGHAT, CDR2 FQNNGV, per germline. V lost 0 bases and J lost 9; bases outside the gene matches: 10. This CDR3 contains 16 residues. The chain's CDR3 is CASSLDPRTGRAEQFF. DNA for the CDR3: TGTGCCAGCAGCTTAGATCCCCGGACAGGGCGGGCTGAGCAGTTCTTC.

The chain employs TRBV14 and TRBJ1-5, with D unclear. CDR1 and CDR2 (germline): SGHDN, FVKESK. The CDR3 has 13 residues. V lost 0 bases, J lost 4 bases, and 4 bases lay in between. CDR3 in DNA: TGTGCCAGCAGCCAAGAGATGAATCAGCCCCAGCATTTT. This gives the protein CASSQEMNQPQHF.

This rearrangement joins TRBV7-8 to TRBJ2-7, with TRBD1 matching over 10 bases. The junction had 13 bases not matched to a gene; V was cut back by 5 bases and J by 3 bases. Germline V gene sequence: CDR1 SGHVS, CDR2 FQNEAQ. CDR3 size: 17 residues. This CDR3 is CASSLISSGQGNYEQYF. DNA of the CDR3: TGTGCCAGCAGCCTTATTTCCTCGGGACAGGGGAACTACGAGCAGTACTTC.

CDR3 sequence reads: CASSILQGGNSPLHF. The CDR3, as DNA: TGTGCCAGCAGCATACTACAGGGTGGGAATTCACCCCTCCACTTT. The chain recombines TRBV11-2 with TRBJ1-6; a possible D gene is TRBD1 (6 bases). Germline CDR1 reads SGHAT; CDR2 reads FQNNGV. The CDR3 is 15 residues long. V was clipped by 5 bases and J by 7 bases, with 15 bases between them.

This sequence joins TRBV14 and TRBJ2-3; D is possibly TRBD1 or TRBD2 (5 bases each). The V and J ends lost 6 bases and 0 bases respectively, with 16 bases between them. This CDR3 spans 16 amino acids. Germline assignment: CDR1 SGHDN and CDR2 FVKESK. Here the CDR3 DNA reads TGTGCCAGCAGTTTCCCCGGGACGGCTAGCACAGATACGCAGTATTTT. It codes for CASSFPGTASTDTQYF.

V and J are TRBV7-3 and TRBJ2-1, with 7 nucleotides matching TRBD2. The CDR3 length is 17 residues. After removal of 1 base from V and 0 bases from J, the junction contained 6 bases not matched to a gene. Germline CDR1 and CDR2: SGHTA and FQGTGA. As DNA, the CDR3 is TGTGCCAGCAGCTTAAAAGAGCGGGGCCACTCCTACAATGAGCAGTTCTTC. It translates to CASSLKERGHSYNEQFF.

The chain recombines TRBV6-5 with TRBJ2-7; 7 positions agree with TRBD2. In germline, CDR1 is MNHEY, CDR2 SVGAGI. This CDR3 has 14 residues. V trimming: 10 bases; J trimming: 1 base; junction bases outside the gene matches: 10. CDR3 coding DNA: TGTGCCATCCGGGGGGACGGATCTTCCTACGAGCAGTACTTC. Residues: CAIRGDGSSYEQYF.

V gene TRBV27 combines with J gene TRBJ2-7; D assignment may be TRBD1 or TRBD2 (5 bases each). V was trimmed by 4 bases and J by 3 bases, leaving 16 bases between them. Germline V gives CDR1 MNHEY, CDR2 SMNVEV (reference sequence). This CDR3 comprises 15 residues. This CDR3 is CASSSRARERYEQYF. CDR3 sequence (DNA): TGTGCCAGCAGTTCTCGGGCCAGGGAGCGCTACGAGCAGTACTTC.

The CDR3, as DNA: TGTGCCACCAGCCGAGGGAGGGACAGGCAAAACACCGGGGAGCTGTTTTTT. It encodes CATSRGRDRQNTGELFF. V is TRBV15 and J is TRBJ2-2; a possible D gene is TRBD1 (8 bases). The germline CDR1 and CDR2 sequences are LNHNV and YYDKDF (reference sequence). The V gene lost 5 bases and the J gene lost 2 bases, with 18 bases spanning the gap. This CDR3 is built from 17 residues.

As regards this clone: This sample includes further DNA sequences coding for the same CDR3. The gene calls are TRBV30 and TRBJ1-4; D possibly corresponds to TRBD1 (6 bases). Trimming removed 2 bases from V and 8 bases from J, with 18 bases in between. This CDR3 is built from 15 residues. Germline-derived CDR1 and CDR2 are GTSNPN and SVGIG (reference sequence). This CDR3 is CAWSSLGAIGEKLFF. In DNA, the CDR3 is TGTGCCTGGAGTTCCCTGGGGGCAATAGGAGAAAAACTGTTTTTT.

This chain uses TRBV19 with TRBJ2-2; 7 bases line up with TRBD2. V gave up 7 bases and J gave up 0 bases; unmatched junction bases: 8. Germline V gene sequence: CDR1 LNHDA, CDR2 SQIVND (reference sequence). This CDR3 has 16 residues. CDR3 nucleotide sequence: TGTGCCAGTATGGCCCGGGGGGAAGCGAACACCGGGGAGCTGTTTTTT. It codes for CASMARGEANTGELFF.

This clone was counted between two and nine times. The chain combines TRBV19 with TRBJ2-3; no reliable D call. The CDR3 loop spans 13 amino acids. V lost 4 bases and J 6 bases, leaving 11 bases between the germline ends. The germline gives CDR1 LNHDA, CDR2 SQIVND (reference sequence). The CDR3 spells CASSRATGDTQYF. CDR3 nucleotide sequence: TGTGCCAGTAGTAGGGCGACTGGGGATACGCAGTATTTT.

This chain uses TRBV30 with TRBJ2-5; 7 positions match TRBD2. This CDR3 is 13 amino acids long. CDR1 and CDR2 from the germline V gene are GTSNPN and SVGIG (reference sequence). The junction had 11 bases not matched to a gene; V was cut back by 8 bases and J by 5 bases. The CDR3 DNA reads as TGTGCCAGCTCGCGGGGGTTGTGGGAGACCCAGTACTTC. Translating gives CASSRGLWETQYF.

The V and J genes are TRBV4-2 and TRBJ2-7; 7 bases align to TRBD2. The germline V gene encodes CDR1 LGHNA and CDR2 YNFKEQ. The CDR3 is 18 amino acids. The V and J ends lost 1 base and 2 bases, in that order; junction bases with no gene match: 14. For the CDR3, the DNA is TGTGCCAGCAGCCAAGTGGGGACTACGTACGGGATCGCCTACGAGCAGTACTTC. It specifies CASSQVGTTYGIAYEQYF.

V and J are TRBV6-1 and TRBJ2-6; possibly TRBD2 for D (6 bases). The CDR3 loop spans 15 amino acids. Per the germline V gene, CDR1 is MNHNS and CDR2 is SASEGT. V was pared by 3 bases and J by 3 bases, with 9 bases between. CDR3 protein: CASSEPGLGANVLTF. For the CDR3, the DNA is TGTGCCAGCAGTGAGCCGGGACTTGGGGCCAACGTCCTGACTTTC.

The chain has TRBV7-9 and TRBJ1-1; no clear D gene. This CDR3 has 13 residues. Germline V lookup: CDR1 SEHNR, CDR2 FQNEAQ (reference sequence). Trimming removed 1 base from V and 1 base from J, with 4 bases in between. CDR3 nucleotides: TGTGCCAGCAGCTTAGAAAAGAACACTGAAGCTTTCTTT. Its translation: CASSLEKNTEAFF.